The clone carrying this TCR beta chain was counted a few times. Its antigen is currently unknown. An end of the junction does not agree with germline; a read error may underlie this. This record belongs to a study of shared clonotypes between healthy human individuals. Study details: Serving as donors were two women and a few men, whose ages spanned 18 to 49. Findings of the study overall: Sampling covered nothing but blood. Tissue TCR repertoires likely differ from those found in blood.

The CDR3 extends over 13 amino acids. Produced via immunoSEQ multiplex PCR; TCRdb's table is partial and in-frame only. The table shows some 900,000 clones, with 70% to 85% occurring only once. Sequencing input: memory CD4+ T cells sorted from blood. Subset meaning: CD45RA-negative fraction. This clonotype was sampled from a young man in good health. The V and J genes are TRBV6-7 and TRBJ2-1; 7 bases are shared with TRBD1. TRBV6-7 is reported as an ORF; its role is uncertain. CDR3 DNA sequence: TGTGCCAGCAGCCCCAGGGGGTACACTGAGCAGTTCTTC. Amino acids: CASSPRGYTEQFF.